This T cell receptor beta chain was documented in a study of blood T cell repertoires in COVID-19. Study in general: From T cells, B-cell-depleted T cells, or PBMCs came the material, which was cDNA or gDNA.

The V gene end was trimmed by 5 bases and the J gene end by 5 bases; junction bases not matched to a gene: 12. Germline V gene sequence: CDR1 SEHNR, CDR2 FQNEAQ (reference sequence). This CDR3 comprises 16 residues. Original processing methods: Counts of nucleated cells, estimated from reference gene primer amplification, were obtained. Profiled with immunoSEQ multiplex PCR; TCRdb holds only in-frame clones, not every one. Clonal size and the V and J genes are those of that table, whereas D and trimming came from the DNA. The table shows over 100,000 clones, with 84% occurring only once. Sample: PBMCs or T cells enriched from blood (not recorded which). The sequence derives from a woman in her 30s who had recovered from COVID-19. The V and J genes are TRBV7-9 and TRBJ1-5; 7 nucleotides agree with TRBD1. The CDR3 here is CASSPLTGSRYQPQHF. CDR3 DNA sequence: TGTGCCAGCAGCCCCCTGACAGGGTCGAGGTATCAGCCCCAGCATTTT.